This T cell receptor (beta chain) was observed in a study of beta chain features in type 1 diabetes. Study details: Healthy donors and patients showed comparable age, gender and cell yields. Sorted cells, approximately 100,000,000 in number, were examined across all samples.

This clone was observed a few times. Its antigen is undetermined. All of the isolated RNA was reverse transcribed, so expressed TCRB transcripts were sequenced. Generated by immunoSEQ multiplex PCR, the TCRdb table keeps only in-frame clones and is missing some. Here the sample spans 620,000 or so clones, roughly 15% being singletons. Study-wide findings and caveats: Still unanswered here is whether HLA type influences TCRB rearrangement. In all four CD4+ subsets, TCRB CDR3 length was significantly, moderately reduced in type 1 diabetes.

In germline, CDR1 is SGHAT, CDR2 FQNNGV. V was pared by 1 base and J by 10 bases, with 8 bases between. The CDR3 loop spans 12 amino acids. V and J are TRBV11-2 and TRBJ2-1; no reliable D call. The sequencing input was naive CD4+ T cells from blood. This sequence was found in a man younger than 30 in good health. The CDR3 DNA is TGTGCCAGCAGCTTAGCGAGTACAGAGCAGTTCTTC. Translated, it gives CASSLASTEQFF.